The 14 T cell receptor beta chains below come from one sample, sequenced in a study of OX40 agonist ivuxolimab in advanced cancers. Sequenced by immunoSEQ multiplex PCR; TCRdb stores in-frame clones only, minus some. The table includes tens of thousands of clones, around nine tenths detected once. Sequences were derived from CD4+ or CD8+ T cells sorted from blood, sampled in a trial of the OX40 agonist ivuxolimab. The receptors shown here come from an adult with an advanced solid tumor such as melanoma, head and neck, liver or kidney cancer.

The chain has TRBV2 and TRBJ1-5; a weak D match, TRBD1 (5 bases). The CDR3 runs 15 residues. Trimming removed 3 bases at V and 1 base at J, with 10 bases between. CDR1 and CDR2 (germline): SNHLY, FYNNEI. As DNA, the CDR3 is TGTGCCAGCAGTGAGTGGGGGGGAAGCAATCAGCCCCAGCATTTT. This translates into CASSEWGGSNQPQHF. The entire variable domain, with the rest obtained from reference TRBV2 and TRBJ1-5, is as follows: EPEVTQTPSHQVTQMGQEVILRCVPISNHLYFYWYRQILGQKVEFLVSFYNNEISEKSEIFDDQFSVERPDGSNFTLKIRSTKLEDSAMYFCASSEWGGSNQPQHFGDGTRLSIL.

The rearrangement joins TRBV7-9 to TRBJ2-3; D is unclear. V was clipped by 1 base and J by 2 bases, with 13 bases between them. Germline V gives CDR1 SEHNR, CDR2 FQNEAQ (reference sequence). This CDR3 has 16 residues. CDR3 amino acids: CASSLDGGRNTDTQYF. CDR3 DNA: TGTGCCAGCAGCTTAGACGGCGGTAGAAACACAGATACGCAGTATTTT.

This clone was counted once. Here the CDR3 reads CASSYPTDTQYF. The CDR3, as DNA: TGTGCCAGCAGTTACCCCACAGATACGCAGTATTTT. This chain connects TRBV28 to TRBJ2-3; D gene ambiguous. The CDR3 is made up of 12 amino acids. Germline V lookup: CDR1 MDHEN, CDR2 SYDVKM. Trimming left V 4 bases short and J 2 bases short, with 4 bases between.

V and J are TRBV30 and TRBJ2-3; 12 bases fit TRBD2. J lost 3 bases, V lost 8 bases, and 9 bases had no gene match. CDR1 GTSNPN and CDR2 SVGIG come from the germline V gene (reference sequence). This CDR3 comprises 15 residues. CDR3 nucleotides: TGTGCCAGTAGTCGAGGACTAGCGGGGACAGATACGCAGTATTTT. It is translated as CASSRGLAGTDTQYF.

The gene calls are TRBV6-5 and TRBJ1-1, with D tentatively TRBD1 (5 bases). This CDR3 has 15 residues. Trimming removed 6 bases at V and 1 base at J, with 15 bases between. Germline V gene sequence: CDR1 MNHEY, CDR2 SVGAGI. Here the CDR3 DNA reads TGTGCCAGCAGCCGAGGGGAGGGAGGGAACACTGAAGCTTTCTTT. Encoded protein: CASSRGEGGNTEAFF.

The chain combines TRBV11-3 with TRBJ2-1, with TRBD2 as a possible D gene (5 bases). This CDR3 region has 16 residues. Germline V gene data show CDR1 as SGHNT and CDR2 as YENEEA. V lost 5 bases to trimming and J lost 4 bases, with 18 bases between them. The CDR3 DNA sequence: TGTGCCAGCAGCAAAACCGGGTCTGGCGGGTACAATGAGCAGTTCTTC. This codes for CASSKTGSGGYNEQFF.

This clone was picked up one time. V usage is TRBV5-1 and J usage is TRBJ2-7; D may be TRBD2 (6 bases). Looked up from germline, CDR1 is SGHRS and CDR2 is YFSETQ. The CDR3 is 12 residues long. V gave up 3 bases and J gave up 3 bases, with 7 bases separating them. CDR3 sequence: CASSWDFYEQYF. As DNA, the CDR3 is TGCGCCAGCAGCTGGGACTTCTACGAGCAGTACTTC.

This clone was detected only once. This chain connects TRBV28 to TRBJ2-6; no clear D. V shed 5 bases and J shed 2 bases, with 10 bases lying between them. Germline CDR1 is MDHEN and CDR2 is SYDVKM. The CDR3 is made up of 15 amino acids. CDR3 in DNA: TGTGCCAGCAGTGAGGTGGGCCCTGGGGCCAACGTCCTGACTTTC. Its translation: CASSEVGPGANVLTF.

This clone appeared once. The rearrangement uses TRBV5-4 and TRBJ2-1; 10 bases match TRBD2. The CDR3 contains 15 residues. J lost 9 bases, V lost 4 bases, and 10 bases had no gene match. CDR1 and CDR2 from the germline V gene are SGHNT and YYREEE (reference sequence). The CDR3 loop reads CASSGNSGGSGEQFF. CDR3 nucleotide sequence: TGTGCCAGCAGCGGTAATAGCGGGGGGAGCGGTGAGCAGTTCTTC. The full variable domain, its missing parts supplied by reference TRBV5-4 and TRBJ2-1, is ETGVTQSPTHLIKTRGQQVTLRCSSQSGHNTVSWYQQALGQGPQFIFQYYREEENGRGNFPPRFSGLQFPNYSSELNVNALELDDSALYLCASSGNSGGSGEQFFGPGTRLTVL.

This chain links TRBV10-1 with TRBJ1-2; D uncertain. CDR1 is WNHNN, CDR2 SYGVQD, per germline (reference sequence). This CDR3 comprises 14 residues. V was shortened by 2 bases and J by 4 bases, with 11 bases between the two germline ends. Written as DNA, the CDR3 is TGCGCCAGCAGTGAGACTGGCAGGCTCTATGGCTACACCTTC. This sequence encodes CASSETGRLYGYTF.

J is TRBJ2-3 and V is TRBV5-1, with D unresolved. Trimming removed 1 base from V and 4 bases from J, with 4 bases in between. From germline, CDR1 is SGHRS and CDR2 YFSETQ. This CDR3 contains 12 residues. The CDR3 is CASSLRADTQYF. The CDR3 coding sequence is TGCGCCAGCAGCTTGAGGGCAGATACGCAGTATTTT.

The V gene is TRBV27, the J gene TRBJ2-6, with D perhaps matching TRBD2 (5 bases). The V end was cut by 5 bases, the J end by 0 bases, with 14 bases between. The CDR3 is 17 amino acids. Germline V gives CDR1 MNHEY, CDR2 SMNVEV (reference sequence). CDR3 loop: CASSPAALSSGANVLTF. The CDR3 DNA follows: TGTGCCAGCAGTCCAGCGGCTTTGAGCTCTGGGGCCAACGTCCTGACTTTC. Together with reference TRBV27 and TRBJ2-6, the CDR3 gives the full variable domain: EAQVTQNPRYLITVTGKKLTVTCSQNMNHEYMSWYRQDPGLGLRQIYYSMNVEVTDKGDVPEGYKVSRKEKRNFPLILESPSPNQTSLYFCASSPAALSSGANVLTFGAGSRLTVL.

V and J are TRBV7-6 and TRBJ2-6; D is uncertain. The CDR3 has 13 amino acids. The germline V gene has CDR1 SGHVS and CDR2 FNYEAQ. The germline V and J ends were trimmed by 6 bases and 4 bases, with 7 bases remaining between them. The CDR3 loop is CASRTGGANVLTF. The CDR3 nucleotides are TGTGCCAGCAGGACGGGCGGGGCCAACGTCCTGACTTTC.

The chain recombines TRBV9 with TRBJ1-2; possible D gene TRBD1, 5 bases. The CDR3 consists of 17 residues. V was trimmed by 0 bases and J by 2 bases, leaving 17 bases between them. Germline CDR1 is SGDLS and CDR2 is YYNGEE. The CDR3 region is CASSVGSERGSNYGYTF. In DNA form, the CDR3 reads TGTGCCAGCAGCGTAGGAAGTGAAAGGGGATCCAACTATGGCTACACCTTC. The full variable domain, completed using reference TRBV9 and TRBJ1-2, is DSGVTQTPKHLITATGQRVTLRCSPRSGDLSVYWYQQSLDQGLQFLIQYYNGEERAKGNILERFSAQQFPDLHSELNLSSLELGDSALYFCASSVGSERGSNYGYTFGSGTRLTVV.